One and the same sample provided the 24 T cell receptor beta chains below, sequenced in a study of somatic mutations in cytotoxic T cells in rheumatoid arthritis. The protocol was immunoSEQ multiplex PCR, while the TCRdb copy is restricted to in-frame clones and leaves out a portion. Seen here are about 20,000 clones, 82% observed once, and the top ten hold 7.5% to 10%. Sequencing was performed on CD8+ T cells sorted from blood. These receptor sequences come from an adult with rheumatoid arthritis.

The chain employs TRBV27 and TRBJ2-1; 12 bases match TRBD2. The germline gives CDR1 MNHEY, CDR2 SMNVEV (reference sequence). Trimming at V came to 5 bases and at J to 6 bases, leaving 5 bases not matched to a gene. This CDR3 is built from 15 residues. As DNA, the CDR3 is TGTGCCAGCAGTCCCCTAGCGGGGGGGTTCAATGAGCAGTTCTTC. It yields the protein CASSPLAGGFNEQFF.

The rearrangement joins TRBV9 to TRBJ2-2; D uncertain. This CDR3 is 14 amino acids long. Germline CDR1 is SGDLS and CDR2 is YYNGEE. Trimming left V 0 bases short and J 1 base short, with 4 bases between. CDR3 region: CASSVEGNTGELFF. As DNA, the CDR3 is TGTGCCAGCAGCGTAGAGGGGAACACCGGGGAGCTGTTTTTT.

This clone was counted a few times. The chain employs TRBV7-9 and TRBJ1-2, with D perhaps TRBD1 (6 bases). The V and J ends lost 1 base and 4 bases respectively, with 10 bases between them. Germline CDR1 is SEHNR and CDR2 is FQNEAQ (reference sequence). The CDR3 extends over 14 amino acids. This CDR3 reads CASSLDRAGYGYTF. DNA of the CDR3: TGTGCCAGCAGCTTAGACAGGGCGGGCTATGGCTACACCTTC.

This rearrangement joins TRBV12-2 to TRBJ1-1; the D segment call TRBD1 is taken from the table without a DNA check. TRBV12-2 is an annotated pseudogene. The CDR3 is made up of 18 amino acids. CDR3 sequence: CASRLGYGTGGANTEAFF. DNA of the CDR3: TGTGCAAGTCGCTTAGGGTATGGGACAGGGGGCGCGAACACTGAAGCTTTCTTT.

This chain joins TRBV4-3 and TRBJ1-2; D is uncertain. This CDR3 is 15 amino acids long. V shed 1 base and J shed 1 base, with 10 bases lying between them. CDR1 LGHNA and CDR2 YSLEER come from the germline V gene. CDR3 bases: TGCGCCAGCAGCCAAGTACTTACGATTAACTATGGCTACACCTTC. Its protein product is CASSQVLTINYGYTF.

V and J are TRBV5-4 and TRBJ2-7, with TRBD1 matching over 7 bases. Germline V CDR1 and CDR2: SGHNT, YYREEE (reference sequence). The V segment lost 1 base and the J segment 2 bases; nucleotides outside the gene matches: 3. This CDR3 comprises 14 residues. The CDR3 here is CASSLPGQTYEQYF. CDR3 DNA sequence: TGTGCCAGCAGCTTGCCGGGACAGACCTACGAGCAGTACTTC.

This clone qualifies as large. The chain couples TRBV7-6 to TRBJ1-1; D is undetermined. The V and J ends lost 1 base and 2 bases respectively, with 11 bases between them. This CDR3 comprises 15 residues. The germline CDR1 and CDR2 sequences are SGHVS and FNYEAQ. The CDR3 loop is CASSLGANANTEAFF. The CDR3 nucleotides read TGTGCCAGCAGCTTAGGTGCCAACGCTAACACTGAAGCTTTCTTT.

This chain's CDR3 is CASSLLPNGGRGYTF. As DNA, the CDR3 is TGCGCCAGCAGCCTACTACCTAACGGGGGTAGGGGCTACACCTTC. The rearrangement uses TRBV4-1 and TRBJ1-2; TRBD1 is a possible D gene (5 bases). Germline V gives CDR1 MGHRA, CDR2 YSYEKL. This CDR3 spans 15 amino acids. Trimming removed 4 bases at V and 8 bases at J, with 20 bases between.

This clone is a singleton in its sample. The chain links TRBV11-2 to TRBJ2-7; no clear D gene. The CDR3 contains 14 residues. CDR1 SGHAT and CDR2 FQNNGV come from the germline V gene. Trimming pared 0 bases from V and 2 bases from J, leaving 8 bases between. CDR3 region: CASSLDLRPYEQYF. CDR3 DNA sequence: TGTGCCAGCAGCTTAGATCTGAGGCCCTACGAGCAGTACTTC.

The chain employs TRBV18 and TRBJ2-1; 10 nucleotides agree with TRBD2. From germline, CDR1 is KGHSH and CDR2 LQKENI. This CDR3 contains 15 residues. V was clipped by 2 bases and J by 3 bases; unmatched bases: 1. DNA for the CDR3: TGTGCCAGCTCACCAACTAGCGGGAACTACAATGAGCAGTTCTTC. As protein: CASSPTSGNYNEQFF.

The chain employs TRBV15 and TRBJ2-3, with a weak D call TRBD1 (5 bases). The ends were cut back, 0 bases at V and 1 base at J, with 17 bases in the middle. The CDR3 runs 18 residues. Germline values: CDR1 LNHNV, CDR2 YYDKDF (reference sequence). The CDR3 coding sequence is TGTGCCACCAGCAGAGACAGGGCCGGAAAAACGGGCACAGATACGCAGTATTTT. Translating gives CATSRDRAGKTGTDTQYF.

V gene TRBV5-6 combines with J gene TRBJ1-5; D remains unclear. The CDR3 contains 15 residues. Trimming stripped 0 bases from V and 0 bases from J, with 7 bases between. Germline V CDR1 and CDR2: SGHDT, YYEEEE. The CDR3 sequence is CASSLGQTSNQPQHF. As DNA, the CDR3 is TGTGCCAGCAGCTTGGGGCAGACTAGCAATCAGCCCCAGCATTTT.

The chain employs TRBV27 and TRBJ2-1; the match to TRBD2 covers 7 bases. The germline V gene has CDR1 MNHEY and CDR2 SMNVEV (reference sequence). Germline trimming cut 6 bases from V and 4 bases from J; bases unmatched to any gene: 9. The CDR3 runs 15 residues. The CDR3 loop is CASRNERGEYNEQFF. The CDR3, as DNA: TGTGCCAGCAGAAACGAGCGGGGAGAATACAATGAGCAGTTCTTC.

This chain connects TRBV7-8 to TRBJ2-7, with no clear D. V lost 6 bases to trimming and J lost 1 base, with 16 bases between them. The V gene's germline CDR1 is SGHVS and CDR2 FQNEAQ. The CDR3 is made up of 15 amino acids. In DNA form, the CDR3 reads TGTGCCAGCAGAGAATGGCAGGCCCCTTCCTACGAGCAGTACTTC. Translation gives CASREWQAPSYEQYF. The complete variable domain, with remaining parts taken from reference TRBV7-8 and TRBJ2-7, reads GAGVSQSPRYKVAKRGQDVALRCDPISGHVSLFWYQQALGQGPEFLTYFQNEAQLDKSGLPSDRFFAERPEGSVSTLKIQRTQQEDSAVYLCASREWQAPSYEQYFGPGTRLTVT.

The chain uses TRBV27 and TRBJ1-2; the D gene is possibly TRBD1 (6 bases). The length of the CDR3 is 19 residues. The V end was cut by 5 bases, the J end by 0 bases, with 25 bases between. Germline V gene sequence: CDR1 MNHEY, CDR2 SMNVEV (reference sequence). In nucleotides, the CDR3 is TGTGCCAGCAGTCTTATTGGGGGTGGGGCAGGGGCCGCTAACTATGGCTACACCTTC. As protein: CASSLIGGGAGAANYGYTF.

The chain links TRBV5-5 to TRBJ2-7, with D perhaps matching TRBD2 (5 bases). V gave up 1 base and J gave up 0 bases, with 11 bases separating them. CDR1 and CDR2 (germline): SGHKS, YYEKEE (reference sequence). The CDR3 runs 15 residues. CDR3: CASSLTPGSSYEQYF. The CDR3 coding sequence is TGTGCCAGCAGCTTGACTCCGGGATCCTCCTACGAGCAGTACTTC.

The CDR3 loop is CASSSLTTPQYF. CDR3 nucleotides: TGTGCCAGCAGCTCCTTAACGACCCCGCAGTACTTC. J is TRBJ2-7 and V is TRBV13; D unresolved. Germline CDR1 PRHDT, CDR2 FYEKMQ (reference sequence). The CDR3 is 12 residues long. V lost 4 bases and J lost 9, with 13 bases in between.

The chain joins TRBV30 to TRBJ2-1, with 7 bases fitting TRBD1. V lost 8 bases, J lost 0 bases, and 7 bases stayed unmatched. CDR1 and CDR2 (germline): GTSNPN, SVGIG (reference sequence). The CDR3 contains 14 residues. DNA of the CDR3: TGTGCCGTCGAAGGGGGCCCCTCCTACAATGAGCAGTTCTTC. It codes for CAVEGGPSYNEQFF.

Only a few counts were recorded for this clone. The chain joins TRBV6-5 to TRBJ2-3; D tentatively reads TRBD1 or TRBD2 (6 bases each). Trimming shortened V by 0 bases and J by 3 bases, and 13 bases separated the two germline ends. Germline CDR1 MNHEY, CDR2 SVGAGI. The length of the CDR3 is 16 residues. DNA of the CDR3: TGTGCCAGCAGTTACTCGAAGGGGGGCGCGACAGATACGCAGTATTTT. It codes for CASSYSKGGATDTQYF.

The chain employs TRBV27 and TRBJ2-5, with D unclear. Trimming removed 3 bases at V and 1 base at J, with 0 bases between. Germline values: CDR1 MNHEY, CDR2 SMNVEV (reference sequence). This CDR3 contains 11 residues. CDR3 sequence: CASSFQETQYF. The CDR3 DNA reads TGTGCCAGCAGTTTCCAAGAGACCCAGTACTTC.

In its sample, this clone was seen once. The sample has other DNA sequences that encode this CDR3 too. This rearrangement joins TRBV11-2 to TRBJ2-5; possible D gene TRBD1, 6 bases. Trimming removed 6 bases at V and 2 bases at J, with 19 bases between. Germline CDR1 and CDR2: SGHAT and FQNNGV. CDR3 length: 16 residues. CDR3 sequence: CASSPSRGQLQETQYF. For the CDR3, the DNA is TGTGCCAGCAGTCCCAGCCGTGGACAGTTGCAAGAGACCCAGTACTTC.

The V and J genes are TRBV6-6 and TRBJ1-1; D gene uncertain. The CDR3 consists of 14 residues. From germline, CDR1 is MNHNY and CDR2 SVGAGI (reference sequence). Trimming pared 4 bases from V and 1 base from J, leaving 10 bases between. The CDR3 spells CASSLGWQNTEAFF. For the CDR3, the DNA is TGTGCCAGCAGTTTGGGGTGGCAGAACACTGAAGCTTTCTTT.

The DNA for the CDR3 is TGTGCCAGCAGCAGGACTAGCTACGAGCAGTACTTC. Its translation is CASSRTSYEQYF. V gene TRBV7-9 combines with J gene TRBJ2-7; 7 nucleotides line up with TRBD2. Germline V gives CDR1 SEHNR, CDR2 FQNEAQ (reference sequence). Trimming cost V 5 bases and J 3 bases; bases outside gene matches: 1. The CDR3 runs 12 residues.

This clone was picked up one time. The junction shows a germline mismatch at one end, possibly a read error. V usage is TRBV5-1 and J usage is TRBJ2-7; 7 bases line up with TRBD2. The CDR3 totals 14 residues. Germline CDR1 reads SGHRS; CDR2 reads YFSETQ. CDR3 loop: CASNPGGEPYEQYF. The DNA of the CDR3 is TGTGCCAGCAACCCGGGGGGAGAGCCTTACGAGCAGTACTTC.